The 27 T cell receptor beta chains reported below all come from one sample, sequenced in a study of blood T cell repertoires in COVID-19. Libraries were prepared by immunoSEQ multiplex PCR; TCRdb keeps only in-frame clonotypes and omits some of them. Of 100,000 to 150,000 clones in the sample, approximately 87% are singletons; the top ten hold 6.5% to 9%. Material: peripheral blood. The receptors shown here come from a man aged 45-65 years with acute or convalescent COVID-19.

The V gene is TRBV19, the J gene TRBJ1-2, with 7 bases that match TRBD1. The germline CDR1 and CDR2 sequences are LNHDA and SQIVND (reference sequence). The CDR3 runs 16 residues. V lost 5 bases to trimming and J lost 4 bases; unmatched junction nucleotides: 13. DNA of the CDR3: TGTGCCAGTAGTCCTCACCGACAGGGTTTCAGCTATGGCTACACCTTC. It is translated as CASSPHRQGFSYGYTF.

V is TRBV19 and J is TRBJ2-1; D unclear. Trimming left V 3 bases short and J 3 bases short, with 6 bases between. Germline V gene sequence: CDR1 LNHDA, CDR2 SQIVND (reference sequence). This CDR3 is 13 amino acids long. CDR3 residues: CASSIYLYNEQFF. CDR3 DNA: TGTGCCAGTAGTATTTATCTCTACAATGAGCAGTTCTTC.

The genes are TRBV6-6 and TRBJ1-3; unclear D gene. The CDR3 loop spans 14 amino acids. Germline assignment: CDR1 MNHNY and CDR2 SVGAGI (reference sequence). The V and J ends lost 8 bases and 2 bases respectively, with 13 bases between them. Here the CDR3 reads CASVAAGTGNTIYF. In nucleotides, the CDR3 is TGTGCCAGCGTAGCGGCGGGCACTGGAAACACCATATATTTT.

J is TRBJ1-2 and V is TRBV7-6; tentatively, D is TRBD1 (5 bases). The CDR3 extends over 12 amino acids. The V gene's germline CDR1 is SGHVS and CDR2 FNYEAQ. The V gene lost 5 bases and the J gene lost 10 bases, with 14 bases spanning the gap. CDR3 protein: CASSPGSRSYTF. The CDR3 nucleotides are TGTGCCAGCAGCCCAGGGTCTCGCTCCTACACCTTC.

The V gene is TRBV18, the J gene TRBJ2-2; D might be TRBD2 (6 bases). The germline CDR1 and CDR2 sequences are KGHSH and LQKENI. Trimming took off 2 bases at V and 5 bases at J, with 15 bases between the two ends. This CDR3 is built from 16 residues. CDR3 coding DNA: TGTGCCAGCTCACCAAGGGGACCCGGAGGGACCGGGGAGCTGTTTTTT. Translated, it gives CASSPRGPGGTGELFF.

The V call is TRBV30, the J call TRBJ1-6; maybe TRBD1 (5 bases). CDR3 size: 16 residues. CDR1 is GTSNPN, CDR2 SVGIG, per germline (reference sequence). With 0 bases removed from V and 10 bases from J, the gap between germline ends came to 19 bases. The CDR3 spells CAWSVNPAGRTSPLHF. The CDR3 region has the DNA TGTGCCTGGAGTGTAAACCCCGCAGGGAGGACCTCACCCCTCCACTTT.

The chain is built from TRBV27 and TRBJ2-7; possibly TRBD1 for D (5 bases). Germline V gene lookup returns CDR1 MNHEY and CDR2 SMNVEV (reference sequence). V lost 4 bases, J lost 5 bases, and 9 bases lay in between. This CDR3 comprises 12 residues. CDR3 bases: TGTGCCAGCAGTTCAGGGATCGACGAGCAGTACTTC. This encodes CASSSGIDEQYF.

The CDR3 region is CASSSTEGYTF. CDR3 in DNA: TGTGCCAGCAGTTCGACGGAGGGCTACACCTTC. The chain uses TRBV12-3 or TRBV12-4 and TRBJ1-2; D is undetermined. V gave up 4 bases and J gave up 8 bases, with 8 bases separating them. There are 11 residues in the CDR3.

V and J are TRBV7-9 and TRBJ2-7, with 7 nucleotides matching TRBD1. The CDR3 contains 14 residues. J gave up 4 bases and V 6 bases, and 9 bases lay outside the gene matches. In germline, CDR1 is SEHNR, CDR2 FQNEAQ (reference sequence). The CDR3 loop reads CASSYTGEGYEQYF. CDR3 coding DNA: TGTGCCAGCAGTTATACAGGGGAAGGTTACGAGCAGTACTTC.

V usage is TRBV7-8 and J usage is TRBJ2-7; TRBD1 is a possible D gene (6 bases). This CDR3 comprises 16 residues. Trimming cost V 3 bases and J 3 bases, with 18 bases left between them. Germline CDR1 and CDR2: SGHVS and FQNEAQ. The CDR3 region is CASSFPETGRIYEQYF. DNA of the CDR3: TGTGCCAGCAGCTTCCCCGAGACAGGTAGGATCTACGAGCAGTACTTC.

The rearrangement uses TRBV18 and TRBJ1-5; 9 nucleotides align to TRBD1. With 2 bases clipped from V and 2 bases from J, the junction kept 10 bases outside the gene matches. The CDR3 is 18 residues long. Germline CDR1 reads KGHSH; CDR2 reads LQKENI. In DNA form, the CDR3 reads TGTGCCAGCTCACCAATTTCGGTACAGGGGGCAGGCAATCAGCCCCAGCATTTT. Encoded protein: CASSPISVQGAGNQPQHF.

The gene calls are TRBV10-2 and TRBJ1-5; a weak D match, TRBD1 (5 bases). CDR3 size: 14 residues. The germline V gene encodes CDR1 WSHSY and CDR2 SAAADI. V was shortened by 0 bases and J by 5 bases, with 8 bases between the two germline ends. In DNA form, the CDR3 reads TGCGCCAGCAGTGAGTCAGGGGTTGATCAGCCCCAGCATTTT. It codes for CASSESGVDQPQHF.

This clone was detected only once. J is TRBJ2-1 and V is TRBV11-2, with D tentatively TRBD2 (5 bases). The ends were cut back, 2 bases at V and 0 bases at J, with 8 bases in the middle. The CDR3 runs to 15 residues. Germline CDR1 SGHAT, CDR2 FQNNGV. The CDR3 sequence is CASSLRRSSYNEQFF. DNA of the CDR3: TGTGCCAGCAGCTTACGGAGGAGCTCCTACAATGAGCAGTTCTTC. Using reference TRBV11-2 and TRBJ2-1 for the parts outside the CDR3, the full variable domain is EAGVAQSPRYKIIEKRQSVAFWCNPISGHATLYWYQQILGQGPKLLIQFQNNGVVDDSQLPKDRFSAERLKGVDSTLKIQPAKLEDSAVYLCASSLRRSSYNEQFFGPGTRLTVL.

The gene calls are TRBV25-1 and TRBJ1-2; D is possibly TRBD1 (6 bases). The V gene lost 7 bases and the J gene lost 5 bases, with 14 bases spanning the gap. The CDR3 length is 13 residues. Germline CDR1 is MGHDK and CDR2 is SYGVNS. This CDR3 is CASTGWTDYGYTF. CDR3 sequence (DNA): TGTGCCAGCACCGGCTGGACAGATTATGGCTACACCTTC.

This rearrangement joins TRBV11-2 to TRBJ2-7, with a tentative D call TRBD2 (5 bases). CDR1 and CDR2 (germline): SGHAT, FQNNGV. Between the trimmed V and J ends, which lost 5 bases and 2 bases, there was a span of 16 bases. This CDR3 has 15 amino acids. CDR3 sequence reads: CASSPRLWRAYEQYF. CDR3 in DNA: TGTGCCAGCAGCCCGCGACTGTGGCGGGCCTACGAGCAGTACTTC. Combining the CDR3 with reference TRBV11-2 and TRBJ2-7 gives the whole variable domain EAGVAQSPRYKIIEKRQSVAFWCNPISGHATLYWYQQILGQGPKLLIQFQNNGVVDDSQLPKDRFSAERLKGVDSTLKIQPAKLEDSAVYLCASSPRLWRAYEQYFGPGTRLTVT.

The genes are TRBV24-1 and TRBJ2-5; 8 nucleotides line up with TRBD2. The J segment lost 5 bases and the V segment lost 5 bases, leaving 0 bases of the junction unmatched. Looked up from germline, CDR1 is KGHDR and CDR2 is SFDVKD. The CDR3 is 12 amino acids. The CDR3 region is CATSGGGETQYF. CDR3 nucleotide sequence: TGTGCCACCAGTGGCGGGGGGGAGACCCAGTACTTC.

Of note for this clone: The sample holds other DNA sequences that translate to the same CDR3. The chain's CDR3 is CASSLRGLATDTQYF. For the CDR3, the DNA is TGCGCCAGCAGCTTAAGGGGACTAGCGACAGATACGCAGTATTTT. The chain recombines TRBV5-1 with TRBJ2-3; 10 positions match TRBD2. Germline V gene sequence: CDR1 SGHRS, CDR2 YFSETQ. The CDR3 covers 15 residues. With V trimmed by 2 bases and J by 3 bases, 3 bases remained unmatched.

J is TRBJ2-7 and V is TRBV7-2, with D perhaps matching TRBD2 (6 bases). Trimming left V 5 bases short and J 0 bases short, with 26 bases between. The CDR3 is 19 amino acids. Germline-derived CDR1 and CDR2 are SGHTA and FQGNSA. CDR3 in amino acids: CASSRRHPQGGRSSYEQYF. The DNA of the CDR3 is TGTGCCAGCAGCCGCCGACACCCCCAGGGAGGACGGAGCTCCTACGAGCAGTACTTC.

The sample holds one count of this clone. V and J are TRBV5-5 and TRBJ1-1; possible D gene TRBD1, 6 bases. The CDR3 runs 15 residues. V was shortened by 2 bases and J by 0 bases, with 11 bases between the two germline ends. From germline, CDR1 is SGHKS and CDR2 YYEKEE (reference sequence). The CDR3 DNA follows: TGTGCCAGCAGCTTAGAACAGGGTATGAACACTGAAGCTTTCTTT. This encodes CASSLEQGMNTEAFF.

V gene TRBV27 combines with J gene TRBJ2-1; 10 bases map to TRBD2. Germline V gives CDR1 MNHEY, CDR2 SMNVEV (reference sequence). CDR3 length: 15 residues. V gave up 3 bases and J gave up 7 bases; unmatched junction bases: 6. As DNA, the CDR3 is TGTGCCAGCAGTTTCCTAGCGGGAGTAAGGAATGAGCAGTTCTTC. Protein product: CASSFLAGVRNEQFF.

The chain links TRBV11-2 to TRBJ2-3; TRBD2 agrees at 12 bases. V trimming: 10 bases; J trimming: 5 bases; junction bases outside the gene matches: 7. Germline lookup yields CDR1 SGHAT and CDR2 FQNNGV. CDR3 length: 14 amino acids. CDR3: CATRLAGERDTQYF. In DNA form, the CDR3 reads TGTGCCACCCGACTAGCGGGAGAGCGAGATACGCAGTATTTT.

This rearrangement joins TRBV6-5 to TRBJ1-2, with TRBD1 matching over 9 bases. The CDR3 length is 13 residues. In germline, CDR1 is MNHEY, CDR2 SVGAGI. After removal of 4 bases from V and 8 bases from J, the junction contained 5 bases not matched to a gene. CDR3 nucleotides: TGTGCCAGCAGTTCTGGACAGGGGTTAGGCTACACCTTC. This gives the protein CASSSGQGLGYTF.

This chain's CDR3 is CASRAGTGVVRAEAFF. Here the CDR3 DNA reads TGTGCCAGCAGAGCCGGGACAGGGGTCGTTAGGGCTGAAGCTTTCTTT. J is TRBJ1-1 and V is TRBV3-1 (or the pseudogene TRBV3-2), with 10 bases aligning to TRBD1. From germline, CDR1 is LGHDT and CDR2 YNNKEL (reference sequence). The CDR3 loop spans 16 amino acids. After removal of 6 bases from V and 6 bases from J, the junction contained 13 bases not matched to a gene.

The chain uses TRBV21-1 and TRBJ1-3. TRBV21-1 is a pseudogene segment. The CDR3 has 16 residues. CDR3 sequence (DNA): TGTGCCAGCAGCAAATTTAGGACTTCCTCTGGAAACACCATATATTTT. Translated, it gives CASSKFRTSSGNTIYF.

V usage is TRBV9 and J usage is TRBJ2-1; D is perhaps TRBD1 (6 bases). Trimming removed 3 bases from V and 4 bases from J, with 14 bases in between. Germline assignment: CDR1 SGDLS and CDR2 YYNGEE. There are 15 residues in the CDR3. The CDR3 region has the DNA TGTGCCAGCAGCGCCCAGGGGACCCCTTACAATGAGCAGTTCTTC. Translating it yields CASSAQGTPYNEQFF.

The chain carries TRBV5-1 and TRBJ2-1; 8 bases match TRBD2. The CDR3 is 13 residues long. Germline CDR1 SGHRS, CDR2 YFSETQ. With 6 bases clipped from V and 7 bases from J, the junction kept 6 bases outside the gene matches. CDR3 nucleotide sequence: TGCGCCAGCACGCTGGCGGGAGGTAATGAGCAGTTCTTC. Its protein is CASTLAGGNEQFF.

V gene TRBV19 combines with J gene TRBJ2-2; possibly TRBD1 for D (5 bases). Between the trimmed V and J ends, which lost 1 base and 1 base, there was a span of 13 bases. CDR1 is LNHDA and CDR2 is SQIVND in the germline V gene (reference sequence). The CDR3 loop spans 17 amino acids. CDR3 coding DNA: TGTGCCAGTAGTATAGCCAAACGGCAGGGGAACACCGGGGAGCTGTTTTTT. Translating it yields CASSIAKRQGNTGELFF.